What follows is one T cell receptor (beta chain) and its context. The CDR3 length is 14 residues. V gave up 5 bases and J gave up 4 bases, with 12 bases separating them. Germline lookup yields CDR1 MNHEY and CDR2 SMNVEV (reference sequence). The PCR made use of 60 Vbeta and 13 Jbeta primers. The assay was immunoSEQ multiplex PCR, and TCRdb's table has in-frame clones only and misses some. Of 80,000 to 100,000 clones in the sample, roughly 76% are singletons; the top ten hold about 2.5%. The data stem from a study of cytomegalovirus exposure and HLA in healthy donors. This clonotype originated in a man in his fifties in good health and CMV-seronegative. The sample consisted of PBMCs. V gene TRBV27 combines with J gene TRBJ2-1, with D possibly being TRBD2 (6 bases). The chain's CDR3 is CASSHGTSYNEQFF. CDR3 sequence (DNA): TGTGCCAGCAGTCACGGGACTTCATACAATGAGCAGTTCTTC.